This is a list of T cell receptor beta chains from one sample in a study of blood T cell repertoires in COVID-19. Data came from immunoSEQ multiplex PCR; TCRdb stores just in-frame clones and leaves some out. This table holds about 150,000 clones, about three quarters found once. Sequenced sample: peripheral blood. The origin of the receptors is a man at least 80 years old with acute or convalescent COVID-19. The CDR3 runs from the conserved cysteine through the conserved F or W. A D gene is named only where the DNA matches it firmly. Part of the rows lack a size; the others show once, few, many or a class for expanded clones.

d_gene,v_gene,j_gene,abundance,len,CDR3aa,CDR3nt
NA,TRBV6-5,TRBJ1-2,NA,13,CASSTDSNYGYTF,TGTGCCAGCAGCACGGACAGCAACTATGGCTACACCTTC
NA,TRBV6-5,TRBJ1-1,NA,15,CASREIEGTRAEAFF,TGTGCCAGCAGGGAGATAGAGGGTACGAGGGCTGAAGCTTTCTTT
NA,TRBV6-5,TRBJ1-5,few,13,CASIRDSNQPQHF,TGTGCCAGCATTCGCGATAGCAATCAGCCCCAGCATTTT
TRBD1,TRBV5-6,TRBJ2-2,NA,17,CASSLEVTGWNTGELFF,TGTGCCAGCAGCTTGGAAGTGACAGGGTGGAACACCGGGGAGCTGTTTTTT
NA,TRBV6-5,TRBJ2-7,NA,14,CASSYSRVKYEQYF,TGTGCCAGCAGTTACTCCAGGGTCAAGTACGAGCAGTACTTC
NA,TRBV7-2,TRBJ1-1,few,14,CASSLSIRRPEAFF,TGTGCCAGCAGCTTAAGTATTAGGAGGCCGGAAGCTTTCTTT
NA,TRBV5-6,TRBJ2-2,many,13,CASSPRTPGELFF,TGTGCCAGCAGCCCCCGTACACCCGGGGAGCTGTTTTTT
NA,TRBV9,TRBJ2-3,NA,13,CASSAMTQDTQYF,TGTGCCAGCAGCGCAATGACTCAGGATACGCAGTATTTT
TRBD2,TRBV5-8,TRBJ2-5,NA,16,CASSLLGGAQQETQYF,TGTGCCAGCAGCTTGCTCGGGGGGGCCCAACAAGAGACCCAGTACTTC
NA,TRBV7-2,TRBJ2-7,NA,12,CASSLQGHEQYF,TGTGCCAGCAGCTTACAGGGCCACGAGCAGTACTTC
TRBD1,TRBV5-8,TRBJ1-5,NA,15,CASSRRTGHNQPQHF,TGTGCCAGCAGCCGCCGGACAGGCCACAATCAGCCCCAGCATTTT
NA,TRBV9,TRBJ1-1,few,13,CASSAPGRTEAFF,TGTGCCAGCAGCGCACCCGGCAGGACTGAAGCTTTCTTT
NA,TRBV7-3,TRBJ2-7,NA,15,CASSYQDSFLYEQYF,TGTGCCAGCAGCTACCAGGACAGCTTCCTATACGAGCAGTACTTC